Sequencing of this T cell receptor beta chain was carried out in a study of shared clonotypes between healthy human individuals. Trimming stripped 8 bases from V and 0 bases from J, with 8 bases between. Germline loops: CDR1 MDHEN, CDR2 SYDVKM. This CDR3 is 14 amino acids long. Cells designated naive CD8 were CD45RO-negative and were positively selected for CCR7, with terminally differentiated effector memory CD45RA+ cells excluded. Sequencing used immunoSEQ multiplex PCR; TCRdb keeps in-frame clones, though not all of them. The sample consists of millions of clones, approximately 95% of them appearing once.

Material for sequencing was naive CD8+ T cells sorted from blood. The clonotype originates from a man aged 18 to 29 in good health. The V call is TRBV28, the J call TRBJ1-6; no clear D gene. This CDR3 reads CASQMYSYNSPLHF. The CDR3 coding sequence is TGTGCCAGCCAGATGTACTCCTATAATTCACCCCTCCACTTT.